This T cell receptor beta chain was identified during a study of cytomegalovirus exposure and HLA in healthy donors. Findings of the study overall: Cytomegalovirus association was assigned to around 150 TCR beta chains.

This table comes from immunoSEQ multiplex PCR, and its TCRdb copy is limited to in-frame clones, with some not included. The repertoire has around 300,000 clones, approximately 88% of them found once; the top ten carry 0.9% to 1%. Note on this clone: Its antigen is unknown.

Separate from the roughly 670-subject first cohort, the roughly 120-subject validation cohort was the one that the donors belonged to. The CDR3 is 12 residues long. The ends lost 9 bases at V and 7 bases at J; junction bases unmatched: 8. Germline V gene lookup returns CDR1 LNHDA and CDR2 SQIVND (reference sequence). The clonotype was recovered from a man aged 25 to 45 in good health and CMV-seronegative. V gene TRBV19 combines with J gene TRBJ1-2; 7 bases line up with TRBD1. Input material: PBMCs. This chain's CDR3 is CASLTGASGYTF. CDR3 nucleotide sequence: TGTGCCAGCCTAACAGGGGCTAGTGGCTACACCTTC.